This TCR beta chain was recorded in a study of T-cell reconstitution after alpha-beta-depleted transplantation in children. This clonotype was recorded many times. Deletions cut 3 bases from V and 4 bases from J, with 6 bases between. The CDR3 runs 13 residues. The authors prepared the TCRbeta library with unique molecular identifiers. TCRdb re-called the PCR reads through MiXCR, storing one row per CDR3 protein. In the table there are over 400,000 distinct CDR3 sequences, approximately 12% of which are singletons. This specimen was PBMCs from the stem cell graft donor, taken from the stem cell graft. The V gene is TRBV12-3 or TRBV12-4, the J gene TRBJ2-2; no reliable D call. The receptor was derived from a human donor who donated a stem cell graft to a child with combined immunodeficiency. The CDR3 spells CASSFPLTGELFF. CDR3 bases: TGTGCCAGCAGTTTTCCACTCACCGGGGAGCTGTTTTTT.